This TCR beta chain was found in a study of tumor and adjacent non-tumor tissue in lung cancer. TCRbeta libraries were built with three rounds of nested PCR, modified from ARM-PCR. TCRdb ran MiXCR on the multiplex PCR reads and lists one entry per CDR3 protein. The table includes approximately 150,000 distinct CDR3 sequences, about 71% detected once. With respect to this clonotype: With a much larger clone just one base away, this may be a read error.

This sample's RNA came from whole unsorted tissue. Germline V CDR1 and CDR2: MGHRA, YSYEKL. The length of the CDR3 is 15 residues. The chain couples TRBV4-1 to TRBJ1-2; TRBD1 matches 7 bases. This clonotype was obtained from a man in his 60s with small cell lung cancer. The sequenced sample was lung tumor tissue. The CDR3 region is CASSQERGLSYGYNF. The CDR3 DNA reads as TGCGCCAGCAGCCAAGAAAGGGGGCTAAGCTATGGCTACAACTTC.